The entry below gives a single TCR beta chain sequence along with its context. This record comes from a study of T cell responses to AZD1222 COVID-19 vaccine. Repertoires were generated with immunoSEQ multiplex PCR, while TCRdb's copy carries only in-frame clones and drops some. This table holds more than 95,000 clones, roughly nine tenths found once. Germline V gives CDR1 SNHLY, CDR2 FYNNEI. Trimming at V came to 3 bases and at J to 0 bases, leaving 5 bases not matched to a gene. There are 17 residues in the CDR3. The chain recombines TRBV2 with TRBJ1-3, with TRBD1 matching 10 bases. The sample in question was peripheral blood, obtained on day 0 of AZD1222 vaccination. The receptor's source is an adult in good health. CDR3 nucleotide sequence: TGTGCCAGCAGTGAGACAGGGGGCCGACACTCTGGAAACACCATATATTTT. Translated: CASSETGGRHSGNTIYF.